This TCR beta chain was recovered during a study of cytotoxic CD8 clonotypes in ibrutinib-treated CLL (dated by TCRdb to about 2021). Concerning the study at large: The cohort included more than 14 treatment-naive and ten to twelve relapsed/refractory patients; about 17 were IGHV unmutated. Longitudinal samples were available for about 30% of the roughly 86 trial participants. Cryopreserved peripheral blood mononuclear cells were collected at three points: before therapy, at response, and at either sustained remission or disease progression. On average, each sample had some 250,000 productive templates and almost 95,000 productive rearrangements. Samples at response were collected after a median of 12 months of treatment, with a range of about 6 to 36 months. Partial responses were observed in about 24 patients and complete responses in 2; after a median follow-up of 68 months, remission was maintained in approximately 14 patients and progression was observed in about twelve. Patients were still on ibrutinib when every remission and progressive disease sample was collected.

The meaning of the sample's time point label: roughly 2 years on ibrutinib. For TCR beta library preparation, about 2 micrograms of genomic DNA were isolated from cryopreserved PBMCs. Longitudinal blood samples from CLL patients on ibrutinib monotherapy underwent high-throughput TCR beta sequencing. Patients were enrolled in a phase 2 open-label single-center ibrutinib monotherapy trial. The study at large found these results: At ibrutinib response clonality went up, during sustained remission it held steady, and at progression it dropped back toward baseline. Baseline clonality exceeded that of age-matched healthy donors and correlated strongly with circulating CD8+ T-cell counts. Lymph node repertoires were not examined, and the timing of sampling was not matched between patients in sustained remission and those whose disease progressed. Public clonotypes were found to be uncommon and were observed to contract or remain stable during treatment; the increase in clonality was shown to reflect expansion of private clonotypes at ibrutinib response.

Notes on this clone: Which antigen it targets is not known. The record has no base qualities; no much larger clone is one base away.

Inclusive of the bounding cysteine and phenylalanine, the CDR3 is 13 residues long. Left in the record is the CDR3 DNA by itself, 39 bases read in frame from the first base. CDR1 and CDR2, per the germline V gene (reference sequence), are MNHEY and SMNVEV. Trimming leaves V shorter by 5 bases and J shorter by 6 bases, with the junction holding 2 bases beyond the gene matches. On a MiSeq, deep resolution sequencing aimed for a depth between 1 in 1 million and 1 in 200,000 T cells, with each clonotype covered approximately 9.8x on average. TCR beta libraries were generated with the immunoSEQ hsTCRB Kit. The authors' pipeline ran thus. ImmunoSEQ Data Assistant and ImmunoSEQ Analyzer were used for data analysis, and V, D and J genes were assigned according to IMGT definitions. Clonality, which ranges from 0 to 1, was calculated as one minus the normalized Shannon entropy of productive rearrangement frequencies. Only overrepresented clonotypes making up at least 0.05% of each patient's repertoire were included in the public clonotype analysis. Repertoires from 10 to 15 age-matched healthy donors in immuneACCESS were used as clonality controls. TCRdb limited this immuneACCESS table to in-frame rearrangements with V and J called. A share of clones is missing; checked studies link under half to unresolved V genes, and the rest is unexplained. V and J calls and clone size are as listed in that table; D and trimming were resolved from the DNA. The sample yields hundreds of thousands of clones; less than 75% were counted once. The top ten constitute about 16% of the sample.

The material was PBMCs, obtained after 24 months of ibrutinib treatment. The rearrangement joined TRBV27 to TRBJ1-5; TRBD1 lines up with 9 middle nucleotides. The sequence was collected from a human donor with chronic lymphocytic leukemia. The nucleotide sequence reads as follows: TGTGCCAGCAGTGGACAGGGGTTTCAGCCCCAGCATTTT. Translated, it reads CASSGQGFQPQHF.